The source of this TCR beta chain is a study of graft-versus-host responses after intestinal transplantation (dated by TCRdb to about 2021). Background on the whole study: Recipients received multivisceral, liver-intestinal, or isolated intestinal transplants. Anti-thymocyte globulin induction was given to all recipients, followed by maintenance tacrolimus and steroids for two to three years. Graft-versus-host and host-versus-graft alloreactive T cell clones were tracked in the graft, circulation and bone marrow after intestinal transplantation using bulk TCR-beta CDR3 sequencing. To identify alloreactive clones, pre-transplant mixed lymphocyte reaction products were sequenced and then compared with unstimulated pre-transplant donor and recipient T cells. The cohort enrolled 20 to 30 intestinal transplant recipients, one of whom was a retransplant, and a few patients without pretransplant specimens were excluded. A peak of at least 4% donor T cells among recipient peripheral blood mononuclear cells was the definition used for donor T cell macrochimerism. Samples from three later patients were sequenced in-house on an Illumina MiSeq with MiXCR processing rather than by the commercial service. Broad study findings and their caveats: GvH clones turned up in recipient bone marrow, with some appearing earlier in ileal mucosa or blood, a pattern consistent with an intestinal mucosal origin. Conclusions were limited by the relatively low number and heterogeneity of intestinal transplant patients. Early after transplant, peak levels of circulating GvH clones were associated with declines in HvG clones. Patients with donor T cell macrochimerism had high GvH to HvG T cell clonal ratios in their allografts.

As for this clone: This receptor's antigen is unknown. No base quality values were provided; no much bigger clone lies one nucleotide off.

To prepare the library, the immunoSEQ multiplex PCR assay was applied. In most patients, genomic DNA was isolated using the Qiagen DNeasy Blood and Tissue Kit and sent frozen to Adaptive Biotechnologies for TCR sequencing. Adaptive Biotechnologies carried out high-throughput TCR-beta CDR3 sequencing of genomic DNA for most patients. In the source study's methods: Adaptive's ImmunoSEQ software supplied the TCR sequencing data for 18 patients, while MiXCR and VDJtools were used to process three other patients. To correct CD4 versus CD8 sorting errors, any sequence found in both subsets at a frequency ratio below 5:1 was removed. Because the origin of CDR3 nucleotide sequences shared between donor and recipient could not be assigned, those sequences were removed. To count as alloreactive, a clone needed at least 2-fold expansion over unstimulated cells and a minimum CFSE-low frequency of 0.002% (template counts) or 0.001% (read counts). A clone was considered mappable if detected in the sequenced pre-transplant spleen, lymph node, or MLR CFSE-low populations of the donor or recipient. Cumulative frequency of alloreactive clones was calculated as a percentage of all sequences weighted by copy number. TCRdb retrieved this table from immuneACCESS and kept in-frame rearrangements only. Not all clones are present; in checked studies, unresolved V genes account for under half, and no reason is known for the remainder. V and J calls and clone size are copied from that table; D and trimming were computed from the DNA. For this sample the table gives 41,000 or so clones, of which 85% to 95% were detected only once. The ten largest clones represent approximately 0.54% of the sample.

CDR1 and CDR2 are read off the germline V gene as SGHAT and FQNNGV. V is clipped by 4 bases and J by 4 bases, and the sequence between their germline boundaries is 10 bases long. The CDR3 sequence holds 13 residues, the cysteine and phenylalanine included. Kept here is only the CDR3 DNA, which spans 39 bases and is read in frame from base 1. Sample time point, as interpreted from the label and publication: cells obtained before transplantation from donor or recipient. CD3+CD4+ and CD3+CD8+ populations were FACS-sorted from unstimulated pre-transplant donor and recipient cells taken from spleen or lymph nodes.

This receptor was taken from a human donor who was the organ donor for an intestinal transplant. The sequencing here drew on unstimulated CD8+ T cells sorted from spleen or lymph node cells, taken before transplant. This chain is built from TRBV11-2 and TRBJ1-1; the D gene is unclear. The CDR3 reads as follows: CASSSGIGTEAFF. The bases read TGTGCCAGCAGCTCTGGGATTGGCACTGAAGCTTTCTTT.